The rows below give T cell receptor beta chains drawn from one sample of a study of blood T cell repertoires in COVID-19. Only in-frame clones appear in the TCRdb table, and some are missing; sequencing was by immunoSEQ multiplex PCR. The table has 330,000 or so clones, more than 85% seen once; the top ten hold roughly 20%. Sequencing input: PBMCs or T cells enriched from blood (not recorded which). All receptors come from a woman in her twenties or thirties who had recovered from COVID-19. Each CDR3 is given with its conserved first and last residue. The D gene is left open where the match is weak. Size tells how often a clone was seen (once, few, many) or the class of an expanded clone, and some rows leave it out.

j_gene,abundance,d_gene,v_gene,CDR3aa,CDR3nt
TRBJ1-5,NA,NA,TRBV27,CATLVTRVVIQPQHF,TGTGCCACCCTGGTGACCAGGGTTGTGATTCAGCCCCAGCATTTT
TRBJ1-6,NA,NA,TRBV18,CASSPNRSNSPLHF,TGTGCCAGCTCACCAAACAGGAGCAATTCACCCCTCCACTTT
TRBJ2-7,NA,TRBD1,TRBV28,CASGQGSYEQYF,TGTGCCAGCGGACAGGGCTCCTACGAGCAGTACTTC
TRBJ1-6,NA,NA,TRBV7-9,CASSLAEVLGSPLHF,TGTGCCAGCAGCTTAGCGGAGGTTCTAGGGTCACCCCTCCACTTT
TRBJ1-5,NA,NA,TRBV19,CASSIALNQPQHF,TGTGCCAGTAGTATAGCCCTAAATCAGCCCCAGCATTTT
TRBJ2-7,NA,TRBD2,TRBV5-4,CASSLVSGRAYEQYF,TGTGCCAGCAGCTTGGTGAGCGGGAGGGCCTACGAGCAGTACTTC
TRBJ1-1,once,TRBD1,TRBV5-1,CASSPGAGGGEAFF,TGCGCCAGCAGCCCGGGGGCAGGGGGCGGTGAAGCTTTCTTT
TRBJ2-5,NA,NA,TRBV11-3,CASSPGERTGYQETQYF,TGTGCCAGCAGCCCTGGGGAAAGGACGGGGTACCAAGAGACCCAGTACTTC
TRBJ1-3,NA,TRBD1,TRBV12-3/TRBV12-4,CASNRDSGNTIYF,TGTGCCAGCAACCGGGACAGTGGAAACACCATATATTTT
TRBJ1-2,NA,NA,TRBV5-6,CASSLGGQTYGYTF,TGTGCCAGCAGCTTGGGGGGGCAGACCTATGGCTACACCTTC
TRBJ2-3,NA,NA,TRBV19,CASTFAGDTQYF,TGTGCCAGTACCTTCGCCGGGGATACGCAGTATTTT
TRBJ2-7,NA,NA,TRBV5-4,CASRRDTVSYEQYF,TGTGCCAGCAGGAGGGATACGGTATCCTACGAGCAGTACTTC
TRBJ2-7,few,NA,TRBV6-4,CASNPAGGKNYEQYF,TGTGCCAGCAACCCCGCCGGGGGAAAGAACTACGAGCAGTACTTC
TRBJ2-2,NA,TRBD2,TRBV2,CASSVGLARTGELFF,TGTGCCAGCAGCGTGGGACTAGCAAGGACCGGGGAGCTGTTTTTT
TRBJ1-1,NA,TRBD1,TRBV2,CASSRDRVTAEAFF,TGTGCCAGCAGTCGTGACAGGGTGACGGCTGAAGCTTTCTTT
TRBJ2-5,NA,TRBD1,TRBV28,CASSPPDRGETQYF,TGTGCCAGCAGTCCCCCGGACAGGGGAGAGACCCAGTACTTC
TRBJ1-1,NA,NA,TRBV5-4,CASSLDQAGRAFF,TGTGCCAGCAGCTTGGACCAGGCGGGACGAGCTTTCTTT
TRBJ2-3,few,NA,TRBV21-1,CASSKTSREYTDTQYF,TGTGCCAGCAGCAAAACGAGTCGGGAGTACACAGATACGCAGTATTTT
TRBJ2-7,NA,NA,TRBV11-2,CASSPGNSYEQYF,TGTGCCAGCAGCCCCGGGAACAGTTACGAGCAGTACTTC
TRBJ2-7,NA,TRBD2,TRBV4-2,CASSQAAGGTYEQYF,TGTGCCAGCAGCCAAGCCGCGGGGGGGACATACGAGCAGTACTTC
TRBJ2-7,NA,TRBD2,TRBV18,CASSLTDREGEQYF,TGTGCCAGCTCACTAACGGATCGGGAGGGCGAGCAGTACTTC
TRBJ1-2,NA,NA,TRBV5-5,CASRDGLLTYGYTF,TGTGCCAGCAGGGATGGACTGCTAACCTATGGCTACACCTTC
TRBJ2-7,NA,TRBD2,TRBV30,CARMTSGGSPVEQYF,TGTGCCCGAATGACTAGCGGGGGGTCACCCGTCGAGCAGTACTTC
TRBJ2-6,NA,NA,TRBV4-2,CASSQAAGSGANVLTF,TGTGCCAGCAGCCAAGCCGCAGGCTCTGGGGCCAACGTCCTGACTTTC
TRBJ2-5,once,TRBD2,TRBV4-1,CASSQRTAGGFLGETQYF,TGCGCCAGCAGCCAGAGGACGGCGGGGGGGTTCCTCGGAGAGACCCAGTACTTC
TRBJ1-1,NA,NA,TRBV11-1,CASSIRNLNTEAFF,TGTGCCAGCAGTATCAGGAATCTGAACACTGAAGCTTTCTTT
TRBJ2-1,NA,TRBD1,TRBV5-6,CASRPGTGPYNEQFF,TGTGCCAGCAGACCCGGGACAGGGCCCTACAATGAGCAGTTCTTC
TRBJ2-1,NA,TRBD1,TRBV19,CASSTSTGERSYNEQFF,TGTGCCAGTAGTACATCGACAGGGGAGAGGTCCTACAATGAGCAGTTCTTC
TRBJ2-2,NA,NA,TRBV24-1,CATSDWSGTGTGELFF,TGTGCCACCAGTGATTGGTCCGGTACGGGGACCGGGGAGCTGTTTTTT
TRBJ2-1,once,TRBD2,TRBV6-1,CASSVLEGLAGNEQFF,TGTGCCAGCAGTGTCCTAGAGGGACTAGCGGGGAATGAGCAGTTCTTC
TRBJ1-1,NA,NA,TRBV7-2,CASSLQGKTEAFF,TGTGCCAGCAGCTTACAGGGGAAAACTGAAGCTTTCTTT
TRBJ1-1,once,NA,TRBV28,CASSLSVNTEAFF,TGTGCCAGCAGTTTATCCGTGAACACTGAAGCTTTCTTT
TRBJ1-5,NA,NA,TRBV7-8,CASSRSRESNQPQHF,TGTGCCAGCAGCAGAAGCAGGGAAAGCAATCAGCCCCAGCATTTT
TRBJ2-1,NA,TRBD2,TRBV13,CASSSPSGNEQFF,TGTGCCAGCAGCTCGCCTAGCGGCAATGAGCAGTTCTTC
TRBJ2-5,NA,TRBD1,TRBV11-3,CASSPTGGTQYF,TGTGCCAGCAGCCCCACAGGGGGGACCCAGTACTTC
TRBJ2-2,once,TRBD1,TRBV4-3,CASSFSRGLDTGELFF,TGCGCCAGCAGCTTCAGCAGGGGGCTAGACACCGGGGAGCTGTTTTTT
TRBJ1-2,NA,NA,TRBV7-9,CASSDIRYDKDTF,TGTGCCAGCAGCGACATTAGGTATGATAAGGACACCTTC
TRBJ1-3,once,NA,TRBV9,CASSPQGSPGNTIYF,TGTGCCAGCAGCCCCCAGGGTTCGCCCGGAAACACCATATATTTT
TRBJ2-1,NA,TRBD2,TRBV7-2,CASSGLADEQFF,TGTGCCAGCAGCGGACTAGCGGATGAGCAGTTCTTC
TRBJ2-5,NA,TRBD2,TRBV5-1,CASSSRAGQETQYF,TGCGCCAGCAGCTCTCGAGCGGGGCAAGAGACCCAGTACTTC
TRBJ1-2,NA,NA,TRBV9,CASSVGERGGGEDGYTF,TGTGCCAGCAGCGTAGGCGAGAGGGGCGGGGGCGAGGATGGCTACACCTTC
TRBJ1-3,NA,NA,TRBV6-2/TRBV6-3,CASSLLGTSENTIYF,TGTGCCAGCAGCCTCCTTGGGACATCGGAAAACACCATATATTTT
TRBJ1-4,NA,NA,TRBV28,CASSPNPGDQEEKLFF,TGTGCCAGCAGCCCGAATCCAGGGGATCAGGAGGAAAAACTGTTTTTT
TRBJ1-6,once,TRBD1,TRBV7-2,CASSLELSGGYSPLHF,TGTGCCAGCAGCTTAGAACTCTCAGGGGGCTATTCACCCCTCCACTTT
TRBJ2-3,few,NA,TRBV5-4,CASSLDPGTQYF,TGTGCCAGCAGCTTGGATCCGGGAACGCAGTATTTT
TRBJ1-2,NA,TRBD1,TRBV3-1/TRBV3-2,CASSQTGTPLWGYTF,TGTGCCAGCAGCCAGACAGGGACGCCTCTATGGGGCTACACCTTC
TRBJ2-7,NA,NA,TRBV28,CASNPGQSYEQYF,TGTGCCAGCAACCCCGGACAGTCCTACGAGCAGTACTTC
TRBJ2-7,NA,TRBD2,TRBV5-1,CASSLVSSGGPDEQYF,TGCGCCAGCAGCTTGGTCTCGTCGGGGGGGCCCGACGAGCAGTACTTC
TRBJ2-1,NA,NA,TRBV12-5,CASALHGTANEQFF,TGTGCTAGCGCACTACACGGGACTGCCAATGAGCAGTTCTTC
TRBJ1-5,NA,NA,TRBV19,CASSPLTGQPQHF,TGTGCCAGTAGTCCCTTGACAGGTCAGCCCCAGCATTTT
TRBJ1-2,NA,NA,TRBV11-2,CASSSHTWSGYGYTF,TGTGCCAGCAGCTCCCATACCTGGAGCGGCTATGGCTACACCTTC
TRBJ2-3,NA,NA,TRBV28,CASGIRVTDTQYF,TGTGCCAGCGGAATCAGGGTTACAGATACGCAGTATTTT
TRBJ2-7,NA,TRBD2,TRBV5-4,CASSLAGGLEQYF,TGTGCCAGCAGCCTAGCGGGGGGGCTGGAGCAGTACTTC
TRBJ2-7,NA,TRBD1,TRBV5-1,CASRRAGQGDIPYEQYF,TGCGCCAGCAGACGAGCCGGACAGGGCGATATTCCCTACGAGCAGTACTTC
TRBJ1-1,NA,NA,TRBV4-2,CASSQDPDTEAFF,TGTGCCAGCAGCCAAGATCCAGACACTGAAGCTTTCTTT